This section outlines one T cell receptor beta chain sequence together with its context. Germline assignment: CDR1 LGHNA and CDR2 YNFKEQ. The CDR3 has 15 residues. Deletions cut 1 base from V and 0 bases from J, with 10 bases between. From RNA, the CDR3 regions of TCR beta chains were amplified and sequenced. First-round RT-PCR used HTBI primers; second-round multiplex PCR followed. From the multiplex PCR reads, TCRdb called clonotypes with MiXCR, one entry per CDR3 protein. The sample contains about 740,000 distinct CDR3 sequences, approximately 40% of which appear only once. This record belongs to a study of Graves' ophthalmopathy and Graves' hyperthyroidism.

The specimen sequenced was peripheral blood. This sequence originates from an adult man with Graves' ophthalmopathy. The J gene is TRBJ2-7, the V gene TRBV4-2; TRBD2 is a possible D gene (5 bases). CDR3: CASSQVAGDSYEQYF. Here the CDR3 DNA reads TGTGCCAGCAGCCAAGTCGCCGGGGACTCCTACGAGCAGTACTTC.